What follows describes a single TCR beta chain. Trimming took 4 bases from V and 5 from J, leaving 11 bases between them. Germline V gene data show CDR1 as LGHDT and CDR2 as YNNKEL (reference sequence). CDR3 length: 13 amino acids. This specimen comes from a study of blood T cell repertoires in COVID-19. Method: immunoSEQ multiplex PCR; TCRdb's copy keeps in-frame clones and lacks some. The table has roughly 110,000 clones, roughly 83% seen once; the top ten hold about 4%. The sequenced material came from peripheral blood. J is TRBJ1-2 and V is TRBV3-1 (or the pseudogene TRBV3-2), with a possible D match to TRBD1 (6 bases). The TCR sequence derives from a human donor in a cohort sampled during active COVID-19. CDR3 bases: TGTGCCAGCAGCCGACAGGACCCATATGGCTACACCTTC. As protein: CASSRQDPYGYTF.